This T cell receptor (beta chain) derives from a study of T-cell memory formation after mild COVID-19. This clonotype appeared many times. CDR3 length: 17 residues. Germline CDR1 reads LNHDA; CDR2 reads SQIVND (reference sequence). The V end was cut by 3 bases, the J end by 3 bases, with 20 bases between. MiXCR, run by TCRdb on the 5' RACE reads, gives a single entry per CDR3 protein. The sample contains over 25,000 distinct CDR3 sequences, 21% of which appear only once. Sequenced sample: PBMCs or a T cell subset sorted from them (not recorded which). J is TRBJ1-1 and V is TRBV19, with D perhaps TRBD1 (5 bases). The TCR comes from an adult who had mild COVID-19 (a few samples of this study predate the infection). Cell type and time point are not known. CDR3 nucleotides: TGTGCCAGTAGTATTCGCCGGGGGGGGTATGTCGACACTGAAGCTTTCTTT. Protein: CASSIRRGGYVDTEAFF.